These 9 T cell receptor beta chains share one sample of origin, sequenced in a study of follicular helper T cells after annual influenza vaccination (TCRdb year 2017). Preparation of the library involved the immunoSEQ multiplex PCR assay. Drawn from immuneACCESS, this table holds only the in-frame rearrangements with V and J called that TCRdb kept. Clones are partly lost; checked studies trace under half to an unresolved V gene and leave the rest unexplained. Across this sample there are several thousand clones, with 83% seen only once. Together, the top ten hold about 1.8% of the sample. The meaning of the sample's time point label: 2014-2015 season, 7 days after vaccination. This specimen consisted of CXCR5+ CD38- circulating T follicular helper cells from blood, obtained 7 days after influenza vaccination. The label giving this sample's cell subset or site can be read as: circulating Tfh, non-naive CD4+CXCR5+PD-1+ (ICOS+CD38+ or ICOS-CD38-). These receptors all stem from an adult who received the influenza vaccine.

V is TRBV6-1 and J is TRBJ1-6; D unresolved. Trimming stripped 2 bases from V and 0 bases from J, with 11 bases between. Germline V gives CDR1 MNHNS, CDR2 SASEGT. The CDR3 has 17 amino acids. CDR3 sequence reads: CASSEMIGSSYNSPLHF. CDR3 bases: TGTGCCAGCAGTGAAATGATTGGGAGCTCCTATAATTCACCCCTCCACTTT.

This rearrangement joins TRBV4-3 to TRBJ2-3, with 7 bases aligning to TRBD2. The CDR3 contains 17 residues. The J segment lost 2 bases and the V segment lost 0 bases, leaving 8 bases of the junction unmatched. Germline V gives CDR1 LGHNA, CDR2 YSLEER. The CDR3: CASSQDRAGGSTDTQYF. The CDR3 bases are TGCGCCAGCAGCCAAGATCGAGCCGGGGGGTCCACAGATACGCAGTATTTT.

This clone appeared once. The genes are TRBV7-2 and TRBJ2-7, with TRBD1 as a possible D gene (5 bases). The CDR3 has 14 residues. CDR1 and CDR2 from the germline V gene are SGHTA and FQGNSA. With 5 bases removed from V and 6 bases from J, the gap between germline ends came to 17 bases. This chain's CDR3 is CASSLLEGAGEQYF. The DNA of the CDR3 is TGTGCCAGCAGCCTCCTGGAAGGGGCTGGCGAGCAGTACTTC.

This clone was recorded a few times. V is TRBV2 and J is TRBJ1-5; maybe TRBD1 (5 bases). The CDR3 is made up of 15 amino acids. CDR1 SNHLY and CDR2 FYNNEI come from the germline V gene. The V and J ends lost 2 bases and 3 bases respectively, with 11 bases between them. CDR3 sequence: CASSEQGWNNQPQHF. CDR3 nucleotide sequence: TGTGCCAGCAGTGAACAGGGTTGGAACAATCAGCCCCAGCATTTT.

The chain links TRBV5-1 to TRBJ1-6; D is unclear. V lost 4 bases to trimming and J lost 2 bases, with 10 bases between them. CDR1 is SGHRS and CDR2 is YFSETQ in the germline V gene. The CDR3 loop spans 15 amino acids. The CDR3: CASSAGYTYNSPLHF. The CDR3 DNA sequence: TGCGCCAGCAGCGCTGGGTACACCTATAATTCACCCCTCCACTTT.

Here the CDR3 DNA reads TGTGCCAGCAGTCTACTCTCTGGACAGGGGGGAGGCTACACCTTC. As protein: CASSLLSGQGGGYTF. The chain employs TRBV28 and TRBJ1-2; 10 nucleotides agree with TRBD1. The CDR3 extends over 15 amino acids. Germline-derived CDR1 and CDR2 are MDHEN and SYDVKM. The junction had 11 bases not matched to a gene; V was cut back by 5 bases and J by 8 bases.

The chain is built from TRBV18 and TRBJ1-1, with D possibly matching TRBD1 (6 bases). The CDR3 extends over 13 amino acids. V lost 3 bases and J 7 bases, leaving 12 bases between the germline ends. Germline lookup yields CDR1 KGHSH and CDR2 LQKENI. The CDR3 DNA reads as TGTGCCAGCTCACCCCAAAACAGGGATGAAGCTTTCTTT. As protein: CASSPQNRDEAFF.

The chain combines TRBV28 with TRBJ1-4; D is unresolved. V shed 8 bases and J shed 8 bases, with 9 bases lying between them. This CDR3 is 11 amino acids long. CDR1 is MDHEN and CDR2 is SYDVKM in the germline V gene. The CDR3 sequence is CASDSGEKLFF. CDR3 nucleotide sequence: TGTGCCAGCGATTCTGGAGAAAAACTGTTTTTT.

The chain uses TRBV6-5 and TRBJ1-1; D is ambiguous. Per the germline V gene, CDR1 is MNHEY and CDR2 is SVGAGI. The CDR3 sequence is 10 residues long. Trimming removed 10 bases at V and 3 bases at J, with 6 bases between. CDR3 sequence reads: CATHHTEAFF. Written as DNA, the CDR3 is TGTGCCACCCATCACACTGAAGCTTTCTTT.